The T cell receptor (beta chain) under discussion was sequenced for a study of blood T cell repertoires in COVID-19. As processed by the authors: Reference gene primer amplification yielded estimated nucleated cell counts. The method was immunoSEQ multiplex PCR; TCRdb's version includes in-frame clones alone and lacks a portion of them. V, J and clone size are those of that table, while D and trimming were read from the DNA. The sample records about 110,000 clones, 65% to 75% being singletons. CDR1 is LNHNV and CDR2 is YYDKDF in the germline V gene (reference sequence). V was pared by 9 bases and J by 7 bases, with 6 bases of the junction left unmatched. The length of the CDR3 is 12 residues.

V usage is TRBV15 and J usage is TRBJ1-5; TRBD1 agrees at 7 bases. The sequence came from an elderly man with acute or convalescent COVID-19. Sequencing input: peripheral blood. CDR3 loop: CATQQGRQPQHF. CDR3 in DNA: TGTGCCACGCAACAGGGGCGGCAGCCCCAGCATTTT.